This T cell receptor beta chain was retrieved from a study of shared clonotypes between healthy human individuals. Clones were sequenced by immunoSEQ multiplex PCR, and TCRdb holds only the in-frame ones, with some missing. The sample has 950,000 to 1,300,000 clones, roughly 75% seen once; the top ten hold approximately 1.5%. CDR3 size: 12 residues. Germline lookup yields CDR1 MNHNY and CDR2 SVGAGI (reference sequence). Trimming removed 7 bases at V and 3 bases at J, with 10 bases between. This clone occurred once. Its antigen is not identified. General study results and limits: Genetic and exposure-history diversity was limited by the few donors.

The rearrangement uses TRBV6-6 and TRBJ2-7; D not certain. The specimen sequenced was memory CD4+ T cells sorted from blood. Noted subset: CD45RA-negative fraction. The source is a man aged 18 to 29 in good health. CDR3 region: CASTGPNYEQYF. The CDR3 coding sequence is TGTGCCAGCACCGGGCCCAACTACGAGCAGTACTTC.